The sequence of this T cell receptor (beta chain) was determined in a study of blood T cell repertoires in COVID-19. Study at large: Spain, Italy and the United States supplied samples that represented acute and convalescent COVID-19. The cDNA or gDNA used as material had been derived from T cells, B-cell-depleted T cells, or PBMCs.

In the original workflow: Cell counts per sample came from amplifying reference gene primers. TCRdb keeps only in-frame clones here, not all; method: immunoSEQ multiplex PCR. V and J calls and clone size are as listed in that table; D and trimming were resolved from the DNA. The sample has over 150,000 clones, approximately 91% seen once. The clonotype was recovered from a man in his fifties with acute or convalescent COVID-19. What was sequenced was peripheral blood.

The CDR3 protein is CASSTSPARAKNIQYF. The CDR3 coding sequence is TGTGCCAGTAGTACCTCCCCCGCCAGGGCCAAAAACATTCAGTACTTC. The chain couples TRBV19 to TRBJ2-4; unclear D gene. Germline CDR1 LNHDA, CDR2 SQIVND (reference sequence). The CDR3 consists of 16 residues. V dropped 4 bases and J dropped 1 base, with 14 bases sitting between them.